This TCR beta chain was identified during a study of T cell changes during pregnancy in multiple sclerosis. J lost 2 bases, V lost 2 bases, and 6 bases had no gene match. Germline V gene lookup returns CDR1 SGHRS and CDR2 YFSETQ. The CDR3 covers 16 residues. This clone occurred a few times. TCRdb's copy holds only in-frame clones and misses some; the assay was immunoSEQ multiplex PCR. The sample carries approximately 50,000 clones, approximately 90% recorded once. The receptor's source is a female donor with multiple sclerosis, enrolled in a pregnancy study. V is TRBV5-1 and J is TRBJ1-3; 8 bases are a match to TRBD1. This material consisted of CD4+ T cells from peripheral blood mononuclear cells, taken after pregnancy. The CDR3 here is CASSFTLQGAGNTIYF. Written as DNA, the CDR3 is TGCGCCAGCAGCTTTACCTTACAGGGGGCTGGAAACACCATATATTTT.